The 11 T cell receptor beta chains listed next were all sequenced from one sample in a study of cytomegalovirus exposure and HLA in healthy donors (TCRdb year 2017). Libraries were made using the immunoSEQ multiplex PCR assay. A mixture of 60 forward primers for TCR Vbeta segments and 13 reverse primers for TCR Jbeta segments was used in the multiplex PCR. TCRdb holds this immuneACCESS table with in-frame rearrangements only. Some clones are missing; in checked studies, unresolved V genes explain under half, and the rest has no known cause. This sample holds about 70,000 clones; 74% were observed only once. The ten largest clonotypes hold over 10% of the sample. Sequenced input: PBMCs. Every receptor here comes from a human donor in good health.

This clone has only one observation. This sequence joins TRBV4-1 and TRBJ2-3; weak D call: TRBD2 (5 bases). Trimming cost V 8 bases and J 5 bases, with 5 bases left between them. From germline, CDR1 is MGHRA and CDR2 YSYEKL. This CDR3 has 10 residues. The CDR3 coding sequence is TGCGCCAGCGGGAGAGATACGCAGTATTTT. This codes for CASGRDTQYF.

This sequence joins TRBV11-2 and TRBJ2-1; maybe TRBD1 (6 bases). This CDR3 spans 15 amino acids. V lost 6 bases and J 7 bases, leaving 19 bases between the germline ends. Germline V gene data show CDR1 as SGHAT and CDR2 as FQNNGV. The CDR3 spells CASSPIRGKGNEQFF. The CDR3, as DNA: TGTGCCAGCAGTCCCATCAGGGGTAAGGGGAATGAGCAGTTCTTC.

This clone occurred once. The chain uses TRBV27 and TRBJ1-1; tentative D call: TRBD1 (5 bases). V lost 4 bases to trimming and J lost 1 base, with 13 bases between them. Germline V lookup: CDR1 MNHEY, CDR2 SMNVEV (reference sequence). The length of the CDR3 is 15 residues. The CDR3 loop reads CASSSQALGNTEAFF. CDR3 in DNA: TGTGCCAGCAGTTCACAGGCCCTGGGGAACACTGAAGCTTTCTTT.

V usage is TRBV19 and J usage is TRBJ2-2; D might be TRBD2 (5 bases). The CDR3 length is 15 residues. Germline-derived CDR1 and CDR2 are LNHDA and SQIVND (reference sequence). Deletions cut 7 bases from V and 5 bases from J, with 17 bases between. This CDR3 is CASTPLAGGTGELFF. The CDR3 DNA is TGTGCCAGTACTCCTCTAGCAGGAGGAACCGGGGAGCTGTTTTTT.

The rearrangement links TRBV15 to TRBJ1-2, with D possibly being TRBD1 (6 bases). This CDR3 region has 15 residues. In germline, CDR1 is LNHNV, CDR2 YYDKDF (reference sequence). V was pared by 6 bases and J by 0 bases, with 14 bases between. As DNA, the CDR3 is TGTGCCACCAGAAAGTTGACAGGCCCTAACTATGGCTACACCTTC. This sequence encodes CATRKLTGPNYGYTF.

J is TRBJ2-1 and V is TRBV20-1, with unresolved D. The CDR3 is 11 amino acids. The germline gives CDR1 DFQATT, CDR2 SNEGSKA (reference sequence). The V end lost 3 bases, the J end lost 9 bases, and 9 bases lay between the germline ends. CDR3 sequence reads: CSARVSGEQFF. CDR3 DNA: TGCAGTGCTAGGGTGTCGGGTGAGCAGTTCTTC.

The gene calls are TRBV2 and TRBJ1-5, with a possible D match to TRBD1 (5 bases). The germline V gene encodes CDR1 SNHLY and CDR2 FYNNEI. This CDR3 is 16 amino acids long. The V end lost 3 bases, the J end lost 6 bases, and 18 bases lay between the germline ends. CDR3 residues: CASSDDSSLASQPQHF. The DNA for the CDR3 is TGTGCCAGCAGTGATGACAGTTCCCTTGCAAGTCAGCCCCAGCATTTT.

J is TRBJ1-1 and V is TRBV7-6; D remains unclear. The CDR3 contains 13 residues. Germline lookup yields CDR1 SGHVS and CDR2 FNYEAQ. V was pared by 3 bases and J by 0 bases, with 5 bases between. Written as DNA, the CDR3 is TGTGCCAGCAGCTTCCAATTGAACACTGAAGCTTTCTTT. This gives the protein CASSFQLNTEAFF.

The chain carries TRBV27 and TRBJ2-3; 7 nucleotides match TRBD2. Losses at the gene ends were 6 bases for V and 0 bases for J; bases not matched to a gene: 12. The V gene's germline CDR1 is MNHEY and CDR2 SMNVEV (reference sequence). The CDR3 sequence is 17 residues long. The CDR3 sequence is CASSLGTTLTSTDTQYF. The CDR3 DNA is TGTGCCAGCAGCCTTGGGACTACCCTTACTAGCACAGATACGCAGTATTTT.

The chain is built from TRBV6-5 and TRBJ2-7; D is possibly TRBD1 (6 bases). Germline values: CDR1 MNHEY, CDR2 SVGAGI. V lost 7 bases and J 5 bases, leaving 18 bases between the germline ends. This CDR3 region has 14 residues. The CDR3, as DNA: TGTGCCAGCAAACTGACCGGGACAAAGAACGAGCAGTACTTC. Its translation is CASKLTGTKNEQYF.

This chain joins TRBV29-1 and TRBJ2-2, with a tentative D call TRBD2 (5 bases). The CDR3 totals 12 residues. Trimming took 3 bases from V and 4 from J, leaving 6 bases between them. The germline gives CDR1 SQVTM, CDR2 ANQGSEA. The CDR3 bases are TGCAGCGTTGAGGGGAGCACCGGGGAGCTGTTTTTT. Translated, it gives CSVEGSTGELFF.